This T cell receptor (beta chain) was recovered during a study of glioma-infiltrating T cells. Study-level information: Glioma patients had dexamethasone for six or fewer days before surgery.

TCR alpha and beta CDR3 regions were amplified from RNA using iRepertoire nested multiplex PCR. TCRdb reanalysed the multiplex PCR reads using MiXCR and keeps one entry per CDR3 protein. This repertoire shows more than 350,000 distinct CDR3 sequences, 41% found once; its top ten account for about 12%. A few counts support this clonotype. Its antigen is as yet unknown. Unmatched junction bases numbered 5, after V lost 5 bases and J lost 5 bases. Looked up from germline, CDR1 is SGHTA and CDR2 is FQGTGA. This CDR3 comprises 13 residues. Study conclusions and caveats: Tissue-blood divergence was below expectation in non-neoplastic patients, above in gliomas. CDR3 overlap between tissue and blood was very small. Patients with low tissue-blood divergence carried a signature set of shared blood CDR3 motifs.

The source is a human donor with low-grade glioma or glioblastoma, undergoing nonglioma brain surgery, or in good health (not recorded which). The genes are TRBV7-3 and TRBJ1-1; the match to TRBD1 covers 7 bases. Sequencing was performed on glioma tissue, nonneoplastic brain tissue, or PBMCs (not recorded which). The CDR3, as DNA: TGTGCCAGCAGCGAGAGCAGGGGGACTGAAGCTTTCTTT. Translating gives CASSESRGTEAFF.